The clone carrying this TCR beta chain occurred many times. Antigen specificity is unknown. The CDR3 has 16 residues. V gave up 6 bases and J gave up 3 bases; unmatched junction bases: 6. Germline lookup yields CDR1 SNHLY and CDR2 FYNNEI. Time point reported: persistent/refractory GD, antithyroid drugs over 5 years with positive TRAb. From PBMCs, RNA was extracted and then used to make the TCR library. Patients hailed from an endocrinology department in Xi'an, China. The data derive from a study of regulatory T cells in long-lasting Graves disease. Study-wide findings and caveats: Persistent patients shared more public clonotypes (about 2,900) than new patients (more than 900).

Arm-PCR of CDR3 regions and iRepertoire HTBI primers were the basis on which TCR beta libraries were built. TCRdb re-called the multiplex PCR reads through MiXCR, storing one row per CDR3 protein. The table includes under 500,000 distinct CDR3 sequences, less than 25% detected once. The sequence was collected from a female donor with Graves disease. Sequencing used peripheral blood mononuclear cells (PBMCs), obtained when the disease was refractory, from a patient treated with antithyroid drugs. The chain employs TRBV2 and TRBJ2-7; TRBD2 agrees at 15 bases. The CDR3 reads CASSGLAGGRGYEQYF. In DNA form, the CDR3 reads TGTGCCAGCAGCGGACTAGCGGGAGGGAGGGGCTACGAGCAGTACTTC.